This T cell receptor (beta chain) was observed in a study of T cells after posttransplantation cyclophosphamide. V lost 6 bases to trimming and J lost 0 bases, with 12 bases between them. Germline-derived CDR1 and CDR2 are LNHDA and SQIVND (reference sequence). This CDR3 has 14 residues. On this clone: Its target is not known.

Sequencing used immunoSEQ multiplex PCR; TCRdb keeps in-frame clones, though not all of them. The sample includes about 16,000 clones, approximately 94% seen only once; the top ten take around 0.26%. General observations from the study: TRB clonality was highly associated with recipient CMV seropositivity and reactivation.

Cells defined as naive were viable CD3+CD4+ or CD3+CD8+ and CCR7+CD45RA+CD45RO-CD95-CD27+CD28+. This sequence was found in a woman aged 45-60 years in good health and a related stem cell transplant donor. The chain joins TRBV19 to TRBJ2-7; tentative D call: TRBD2 (6 bases). Sequencing input: naive CD4+ T cells sorted from blood. The CDR3 reads CASRAGPSSYEQYF. The CDR3 DNA sequence: TGTGCCAGTAGAGCGGGCCCGAGCTCCTACGAGCAGTACTTC.